This T cell receptor (beta chain) was identified during a study of blood T cell repertoires in COVID-19. About the research overall: Acute and convalescent COVID-19 specimens originated in the United States, Italy and Spain.

Only in-frame clones appear in the TCRdb table, and some are missing; sequencing was by immunoSEQ multiplex PCR. The sample lists 100,000 to 120,000 clones; about 85% were seen once. Germline CDR1 reads SGHTA; CDR2 reads FQGTGA. The CDR3 has 13 amino acids. Trimming took 2 bases from V and 3 from J, leaving 8 bases between them. The genes are TRBV7-3 and TRBJ2-7, with a tentative D call TRBD1 (5 bases). The sample was peripheral blood. The sequence was obtained from a human donor in a cohort sampled during active COVID-19. The CDR3 reads CASSLAQGYEQYF. As DNA, the CDR3 is TGTGCCAGCAGCTTAGCCCAGGGCTACGAGCAGTACTTC.